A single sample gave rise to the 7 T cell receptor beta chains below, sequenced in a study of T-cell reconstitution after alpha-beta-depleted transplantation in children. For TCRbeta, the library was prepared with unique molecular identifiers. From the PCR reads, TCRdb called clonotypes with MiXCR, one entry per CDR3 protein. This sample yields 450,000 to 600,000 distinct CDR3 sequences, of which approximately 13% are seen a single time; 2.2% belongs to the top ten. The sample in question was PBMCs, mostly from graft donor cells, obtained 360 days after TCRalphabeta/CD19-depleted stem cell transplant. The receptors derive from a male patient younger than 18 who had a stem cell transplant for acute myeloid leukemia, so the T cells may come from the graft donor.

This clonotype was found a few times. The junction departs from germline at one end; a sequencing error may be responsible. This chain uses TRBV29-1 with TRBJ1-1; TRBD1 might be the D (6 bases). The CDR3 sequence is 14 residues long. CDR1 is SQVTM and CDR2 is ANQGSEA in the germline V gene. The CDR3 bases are TGCAGCGTTGAAGGGGGGGGGCTGAACACTGAAGTTTTCTTT. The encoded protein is CSVEGGGLNTEVFF.

Here the CDR3 DNA reads TGTGCCAGCAGCCCCCAGGGACTAGCGGGACCAGAAAATGAGCAGTTCTTC. Translation gives CASSPQGLAGPENEQFF. The J gene is TRBJ2-1, the V gene TRBV9, with TRBD2 identical over 13 bases. Germline V gene data show CDR1 as SGDLS and CDR2 as YYNGEE. This CDR3 spans 17 amino acids. V was clipped by 4 bases and J by 7 bases; unmatched bases: 11. The whole variable domain, filled in from reference TRBV9 and TRBJ2-1, reads DSGVTQTPKHLITATGQRVTLRCSPRSGDLSVYWYQQSLDQGLQFLIQYYNGEERAKGNILERFSAQQFPDLHSELNLSSLELGDSALYFCASSPQGLAGPENEQFFGPGTRLTVL.

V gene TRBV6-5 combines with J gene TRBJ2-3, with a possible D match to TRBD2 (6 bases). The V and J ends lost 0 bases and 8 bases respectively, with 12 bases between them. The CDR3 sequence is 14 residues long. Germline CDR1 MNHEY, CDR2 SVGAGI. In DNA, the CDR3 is TGTGCCAGCAGTTACTCGTTGACTAGACCTACGCAGTATTTT. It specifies CASSYSLTRPTQYF.

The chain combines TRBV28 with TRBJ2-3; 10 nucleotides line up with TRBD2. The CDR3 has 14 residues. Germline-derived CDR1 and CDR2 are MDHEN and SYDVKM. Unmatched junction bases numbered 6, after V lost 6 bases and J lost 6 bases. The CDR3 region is CASSSSGSLDTQYF. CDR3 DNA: TGTGCCAGCAGCTCTAGCGGGAGTTTGGATACGCAGTATTTT. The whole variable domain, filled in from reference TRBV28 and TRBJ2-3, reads DVKVTQSSRYLVKRTGEKVFLECVQDMDHENMFWYRQDPGLGLRLIYFSYDVKMKEKGDIPEGYSVSREKKERFSLILESASTNQTSMYLCASSSSGSLDTQYFGPGTRLTVL.

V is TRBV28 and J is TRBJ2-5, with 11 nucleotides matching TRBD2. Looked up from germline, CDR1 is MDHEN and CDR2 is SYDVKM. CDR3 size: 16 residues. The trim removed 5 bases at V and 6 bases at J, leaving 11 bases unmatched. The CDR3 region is CASSLMGPSGRKTQYF. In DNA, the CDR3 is TGTGCCAGCAGTCTAATGGGGCCTAGCGGGAGGAAGACCCAGTACTTC. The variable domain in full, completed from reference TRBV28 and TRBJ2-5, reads DVKVTQSSRYLVKRTGEKVFLECVQDMDHENMFWYRQDPGLGLRLIYFSYDVKMKEKGDIPEGYSVSREKKERFSLILESASTNQTSMYLCASSLMGPSGRKTQYFGPGTRLLVL.

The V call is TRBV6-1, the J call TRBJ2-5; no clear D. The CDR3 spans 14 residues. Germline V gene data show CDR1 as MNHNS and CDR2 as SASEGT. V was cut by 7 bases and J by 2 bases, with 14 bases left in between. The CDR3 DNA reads TGTGCCAGCAACAGACTGGGTTCGCAAGAGACCCAGTACTTC. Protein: CASNRLGSQETQYF.

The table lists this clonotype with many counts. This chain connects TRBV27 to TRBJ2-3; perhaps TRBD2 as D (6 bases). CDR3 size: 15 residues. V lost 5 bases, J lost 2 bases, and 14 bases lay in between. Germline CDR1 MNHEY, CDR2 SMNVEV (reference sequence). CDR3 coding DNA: TGTGCCAGCAGTGGGTTGGGACTCAACACAGATACGCAGTATTTT. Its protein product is CASSGLGLNTDTQYF.